Below, 3 T cell receptor beta chains from the same sample are listed, as sequenced in a study of T cells in localized non-small cell lung cancer. TCRdb keeps only in-frame clones here, not all; method: immunoSEQ multiplex PCR. The table has approximately 150,000 clones, roughly 90% seen once. The starting material was peripheral blood, obtained before any cancer treatment. These receptors were obtained from a female donor older than 55 with stage I lung adenocarcinoma.

The chain combines TRBV6-5 with TRBJ2-1; D gene uncertain. V lost 1 base and J lost 6, with 10 bases in between. Germline V lookup: CDR1 MNHEY, CDR2 SVGAGI. The CDR3 runs 14 residues. The CDR3 here is CASSYLAMLNEQFF. DNA for the CDR3: TGTGCCAGCAGTTACTTGGCAATGCTCAATGAGCAGTTCTTC.

The chain has TRBV2 and TRBJ1-2; no clear D gene. Trimming stripped 7 bases from V and 8 bases from J, with 11 bases between. Germline CDR1 and CDR2: SNHLY and FYNNEI. The CDR3 contains 11 residues. CDR3 nucleotide sequence: TGTGCCAGCATCGATGGGTACGGCTACACCTTC. Encoded protein: CASIDGYGYTF.

The chain links TRBV2 to TRBJ2-4; no reliable D call. V was clipped by 4 bases and J by 0 bases, with 4 bases between them. Germline V lookup: CDR1 SNHLY, CDR2 FYNNEI. This CDR3 is 13 amino acids long. The DNA for the CDR3 is TGTGCCAGCAGTGTTCTAGCCAAAAACATTCAGTACTTC. It specifies CASSVLAKNIQYF.